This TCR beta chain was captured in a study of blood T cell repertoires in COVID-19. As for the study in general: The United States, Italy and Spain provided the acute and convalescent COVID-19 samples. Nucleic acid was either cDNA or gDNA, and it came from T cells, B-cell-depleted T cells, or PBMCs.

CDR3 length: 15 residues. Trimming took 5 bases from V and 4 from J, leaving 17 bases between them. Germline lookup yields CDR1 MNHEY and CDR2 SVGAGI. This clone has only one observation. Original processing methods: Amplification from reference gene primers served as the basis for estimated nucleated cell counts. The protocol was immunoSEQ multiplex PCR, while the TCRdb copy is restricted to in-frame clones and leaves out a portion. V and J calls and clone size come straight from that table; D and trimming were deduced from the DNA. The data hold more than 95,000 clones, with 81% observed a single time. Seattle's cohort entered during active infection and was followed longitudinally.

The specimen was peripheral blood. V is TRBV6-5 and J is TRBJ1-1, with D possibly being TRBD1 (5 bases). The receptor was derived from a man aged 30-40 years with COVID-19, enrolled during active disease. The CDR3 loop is CASSTDSSRATEAFF. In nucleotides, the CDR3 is TGTGCCAGCAGTACCGACAGTTCACGGGCCACTGAAGCTTTCTTT.